The present T cell receptor beta chain was sequenced within a study of Graves' ophthalmopathy and Graves' hyperthyroidism. Overall study findings and caveats: For predicting ophthalmopathy progression, the model had about 71% sensitivity and roughly 72% specificity.

This clonotype was detected once. Its antigen remains unidentified. The CDR3 is 11 amino acids. The V and J ends lost 7 bases and 8 bases respectively, with 14 bases between them. Germline-derived CDR1 and CDR2 are GTSNPN and SVGIG (reference sequence). Beta-chain TCR CDR3 regions were amplified from RNA transcripts. RT-PCR was first run with HTBI primers, then multiplex PCR in a second round. From the multiplex PCR reads, TCRdb called clonotypes with MiXCR, one entry per CDR3 protein. The data contain fewer than 250,000 distinct CDR3 sequences, roughly 27% of them singletons. The origin of this receptor is a man aged 45-60 years with Graves' ophthalmopathy. The sample consisted of peripheral blood. The chain couples TRBV30 to TRBJ1-2, with D hard to call. The CDR3 sequence: CAYFIFGGYTF. The CDR3 nucleotides read TGTGCCTACTTCATCTTTGGCGGCTACACCTTC. Based on the CDR3 plus reference TRBV30 and TRBJ1-2, the full variable domain is SQTIHQWPATLVQPVGSPLSLECTVEGTSNPNLYWYRQAAGRGLQLLFYSVGIGQISSEVPQNLSASRPQDRQFILSSKKLLLSDSGFYLCAYFIFGGYTFGSGTRLTVV.